A single sample gave rise to the 13 T cell receptor beta chains below, sequenced in a study of blood T cell repertoires in COVID-19. Profiled with immunoSEQ multiplex PCR; TCRdb holds only in-frame clones, not every one. Of some 87,000 clones listed, about four fifths are singletons. The specimen sequenced was peripheral blood. The receptors here all came from a man at least 80 years old with active or convalescent COVID-19.

This chain joins TRBV28 and TRBJ1-6; maybe TRBD1 (5 bases). The germline gives CDR1 MDHEN, CDR2 SYDVKM. CDR3 size: 11 residues. Trimming removed 8 bases from V and 8 bases from J, with 7 bases in between. CDR3 nucleotide sequence: TGTGCCAGCCTAGGGGATTCACCCCTCCACTTT. It encodes CASLGDSPLHF.

J is TRBJ1-5 and V is TRBV7-8, with a weak D call TRBD1 (6 bases). The CDR3 is 13 amino acids. Trimming cost V 1 base and J 7 bases, with 8 bases left between them. Germline loops: CDR1 SGHVS, CDR2 FQNEAQ. The CDR3 region has the DNA TGTGCCAGCAGCTTAGACAGGGACCAGCCCCAGCATTTT. It encodes CASSLDRDQPQHF.

The V and J genes are TRBV5-1 and TRBJ2-5; 8 positions agree with TRBD2. Looked up from germline, CDR1 is SGHRS and CDR2 is YFSETQ. The CDR3 runs 15 residues. Trimming at V came to 1 base and at J to 3 bases, leaving 5 bases not matched to a gene. This chain's CDR3 is CASSLSLAGEETQYF. The DNA of the CDR3 is TGCGCCAGCAGCTTGAGCCTAGCGGGTGAAGAGACCCAGTACTTC.

This clone is termed medium-sized. This chain links TRBV6-5 with TRBJ1-4; D perhaps matches TRBD1 (5 bases). Trimming cost V 6 bases and J 0 bases, with 8 bases left between them. CDR1 and CDR2 from the germline V gene are MNHEY and SVGAGI. This CDR3 region has 14 residues. The CDR3 DNA follows: TGTGCCAGCAGAACAGGTTCAACTAATGAAAAACTGTTTTTT. Translated, it gives CASRTGSTNEKLFF.

This chain joins TRBV5-1 and TRBJ1-5; D is unclear. The V and J ends lost 4 bases and 2 bases respectively, with 13 bases between them. Germline CDR1 SGHRS, CDR2 YFSETQ. This CDR3 is built from 15 residues. This CDR3 is CASSRTPWGNQPQHF. The CDR3 coding sequence is TGCGCCAGCAGCCGGACTCCATGGGGCAATCAGCCCCAGCATTTT.

The chain carries TRBV28 and TRBJ2-3; 9 bases fit TRBD1. V was pared by 9 bases and J by 5 bases, with 12 bases of the junction left unmatched. The CDR3 sequence is 15 residues long. The V gene's germline CDR1 is MDHEN and CDR2 SYDVKM. The CDR3 loop reads CASKGRDRVLDTQYF. The CDR3 bases are TGTGCCAGTAAAGGCCGGGACAGGGTTTTAGATACGCAGTATTTT.

V gene TRBV3-1 (or the pseudogene TRBV3-2) combines with J gene TRBJ1-2, with 7 bases matching TRBD1. Germline V lookup: CDR1 LGHDT, CDR2 YNNKEL (reference sequence). This CDR3 has 15 amino acids. V lost 1 base and J lost 1; bases outside the gene matches: 3. The CDR3 sequence is CASSQGQGVNYGYTF. CDR3 coding DNA: TGTGCCAGCAGCCAAGGCCAGGGGGTTAACTATGGCTACACCTTC.

The V and J genes are TRBV5-1 and TRBJ2-2; 11 positions match TRBD2. CDR3 size: 17 residues. V dropped 4 bases and J dropped 4; count of bases not matched to a gene: 9. Per the germline V gene, CDR1 is SGHRS and CDR2 is YFSETQ. The CDR3 loop reads CASSPTSGSFPTGELFF. DNA for the CDR3: TGCGCCAGCAGCCCCACTAGCGGGAGTTTTCCCACCGGGGAGCTGTTTTTT.

This chain connects TRBV5-1 to TRBJ2-3; 9 positions agree with TRBD2. Looked up from germline, CDR1 is SGHRS and CDR2 is YFSETQ. V lost 1 base, J lost 5 bases, and 14 bases stayed unmatched. The CDR3 is made up of 18 amino acids. This CDR3 reads CASSLQGGSGGHQDTQYF. Written as DNA, the CDR3 is TGCGCCAGCAGCTTGCAAGGTGGAAGCGGGGGGCATCAAGATACGCAGTATTTT.

V usage is TRBV11-3 and J usage is TRBJ2-1; no reliable D call. The CDR3 is 13 amino acids. The germline V and J ends were trimmed by 4 bases and 3 bases, with 7 bases remaining between them. Germline lookup yields CDR1 SGHNT and CDR2 YENEEA. CDR3 loop: CASSSTDYNEQFF. For the CDR3, the DNA is TGTGCCAGCAGCTCCACAGACTACAATGAGCAGTTCTTC.

The V call is TRBV3-1 (or the pseudogene TRBV3-2), the J call TRBJ2-4, with D maybe TRBD2 (7 bases). With 8 bases removed from V and 8 bases from J, the gap between germline ends came to 13 bases. This CDR3 is 12 amino acids long. CDR1 is LGHDT and CDR2 is YNNKEL in the germline V gene (reference sequence). The CDR3 DNA is TGTGCCAGCCAAGGGGGGGGTTACATTCAGTACTTC. The encoded protein is CASQGGGYIQYF.

The chain combines TRBV3-1 (or the pseudogene TRBV3-2) with TRBJ2-3, with 15 bases aligning to TRBD2. Per the germline V gene, CDR1 is LGHDT and CDR2 is YNNKEL (reference sequence). The CDR3 runs 18 residues. Trimming at V came to 0 bases and at J to 5 bases, leaving 6 bases not matched to a gene. The CDR3 here is CASSQDRTSGRAGDTQYF. The CDR3 region has the DNA TGTGCCAGCAGCCAAGATAGGACTAGCGGGAGGGCTGGAGATACGCAGTATTTT.

The sample holds a few counts of this clone. The rearrangement links TRBV7-9 to TRBJ1-1; possible D gene TRBD1, 5 bases. V was trimmed by 1 base and J by 1 base, leaving 10 bases between them. This CDR3 has 15 amino acids. The germline CDR1 and CDR2 sequences are SEHNR and FQNEAQ (reference sequence). The CDR3 region is CASSLGDRTNTEAFF. In DNA, the CDR3 is TGTGCCAGCAGCTTAGGAGACAGAACGAACACTGAAGCTTTCTTT. Full variable domain (remainder filled in from reference TRBV7-9 and TRBJ1-1): DTGVSQNPRHKITKRGQNVTFRCDPISEHNRLYWYRQTLGQGPEFLTYFQNEAQLEKSRLLSDRFSAERPKGSFSTLEIQRTEQGDSAMYLCASSLGDRTNTEAFFGQGTRLTVV.